A single sample gave rise to the 28 T cell receptor beta chains below, sequenced in a study of shared clonotypes between healthy human individuals. Sequenced by immunoSEQ multiplex PCR; TCRdb stores in-frame clones only, minus some. The table includes about 2.3 million clones, 80% to 95% detected once. Sequenced sample: naive CD4+ T cells from PBMCs. This sample's subset: CD45RA+ positively selected. The receptors come from a man aged 18 to 35 in good health. Some clones in this sample may be carry-over from other donors' samples.

This chain joins TRBV7-3 and TRBJ2-2; D is undetermined. The CDR3 contains 16 residues. CDR1 and CDR2 from the germline V gene are SGHTA and FQGTGA. Trimming left V 1 base short and J 7 bases short, with 16 bases between. CDR3 nucleotides: TGTGCCAGCAGCTTAAACCCCAGAGAAGCGCGCGGGGAGCTGTTTTTT. Translation: CASSLNPREARGELFF.

The rearrangement joins TRBV14 to TRBJ1-1, with D perhaps TRBD1 (5 bases). This CDR3 region has 13 residues. Trimming took 4 bases from V and 10 from J, leaving 16 bases between them. CDR1 and CDR2 from the germline V gene are SGHDN and FVKESK. CDR3 sequence: CASSPTGEVRAFF. CDR3 nucleotides: TGTGCCAGCAGCCCCACGGGGGAGGTGAGAGCTTTCTTT.

The rearrangement uses TRBV21-1 and TRBJ1-1; the D call TRBD1 from the table was never checked on the DNA. TRBV21-1 represents a pseudogene. This CDR3 has 14 amino acids. The CDR3 here is CASRTLVVRTEAFF. CDR3 in DNA: TGTGCCAGCAGGACATTGGTAGTTCGCACTGAAGCTTTCTTT.

The chain is built from TRBV28 and TRBJ1-1; D uncertain. This CDR3 is 15 amino acids long. Germline V CDR1 and CDR2: MDHEN, SYDVKM. V was pared by 7 bases and J by 1 base, with 16 bases between. CDR3 bases: TGTGCCAGCACCCTCCGTACCTCTGGGAACACTGAAGCTTTCTTT. This codes for CASTLRTSGNTEAFF.

Concerning this clone itself: Other DNA sequences of this sample code for an identical CDR3. This sequence joins TRBV5-1 and TRBJ1-1; D is ambiguous. The germline V and J ends were trimmed by 5 bases and 3 bases, with 5 bases remaining between them. This CDR3 has 11 amino acids. Germline lookup yields CDR1 SGHRS and CDR2 YFSETQ. CDR3 nucleotide sequence: TGCGCCAGCAGACTAGACACTGAAGCTTTCTTT. It codes for CASRLDTEAFF. The whole variable domain, remainder taken from reference TRBV5-1 and TRBJ1-1, is KAGVTQTPRYLIKTRGQQVTLSCSPISGHRSVSWYQQTPGQGLQFLFEYFSETQRNKGNFPGRFSGRQFSNSRSEMNVSTLELGDSALYLCASRLDTEAFFGQGTRLTVV.

The chain has TRBV7-9 and TRBJ1-6; D not certain. Germline V CDR1 and CDR2: SEHNR, FQNEAQ (reference sequence). The CDR3 is 11 amino acids. The ends were cut back, 3 bases at V and 10 bases at J, with 4 bases in the middle. The DNA for the CDR3 is TGTGCCAGCAGCTTTGAGTCACCCCTCCACTTT. It encodes CASSFESPLHF.

This chain links TRBV2 with TRBJ2-1, with D perhaps TRBD2 (5 bases). Germline V lookup: CDR1 SNHLY, CDR2 FYNNEI. This CDR3 is built from 15 residues. The V gene lost 3 bases and the J gene lost 0 bases, with 9 bases spanning the gap. The CDR3: CASSDDYVSYNEQFF. CDR3 coding DNA: TGTGCCAGCAGTGACGACTACGTCTCCTACAATGAGCAGTTCTTC.

The V gene is TRBV9, the J gene TRBJ1-2, with 10 bases that match TRBD1. The CDR3 runs to 15 residues. The junction had 5 bases not matched to a gene; V was cut back by 0 bases and J by 6 bases. Germline V gene data show CDR1 as SGDLS and CDR2 as YYNGEE. CDR3 bases: TGTGCCAGCAGCGTAGCCCGACAGGGGGCTGATGGCTACACCTTC. Amino acids: CASSVARQGADGYTF.

The rearrangement joins TRBV9 to TRBJ2-1, with TRBD1 identical over 9 bases. Per germline, CDR1 SGDLS and CDR2 YYNGEE. The CDR3 has 15 residues. V shed 4 bases, J shed 1 base, and the junction held 3 bases outside the gene matches. In DNA form, the CDR3 reads TGTGCCAGCAGCCTGGGACAGGGTTCCTACAATGAGCAGTTCTTC. This encodes CASSLGQGSYNEQFF.

Details on this clone: Other DNA sequences of this sample code for an identical CDR3. V is TRBV7-3 and J is TRBJ2-2; D not resolved. CDR3 size: 12 residues. V was trimmed by 1 base and J by 4 bases, leaving 1 base between them. Per the germline V gene, CDR1 is SGHTA and CDR2 is FQGTGA. In DNA, the CDR3 is TGTGCCAGCAGCTTAAGCACCGGGGAGCTGTTTTTT. Translating it yields CASSLSTGELFF.

This chain uses TRBV10-3 with TRBJ1-1; TRBD1 might be the D (5 bases). V lost 1 base, J lost 0 bases, and 9 bases lay in between. The CDR3 length is 15 residues. From germline, CDR1 is ENHRY and CDR2 SYGVKD. CDR3 DNA sequence: TGTGCCATCAGTGAGTGGCGACAGATGAACACTGAAGCTTTCTTT. Its translation: CAISEWRQMNTEAFF.

The DNA of the CDR3 is TGCAGCGTTGAGGGTAAGAGTGTTCACGAGCAGTACTTC. Amino acid sequence: CSVEGKSVHEQYF. This rearrangement joins TRBV29-1 to TRBJ2-7; no definite D call. Per germline, CDR1 SQVTM and CDR2 ANQGSEA. CDR3 size: 13 residues. Trimming pared 3 bases from V and 5 bases from J, leaving 14 bases between.

This chain joins TRBV18 and TRBJ2-3; D is unclear. The CDR3 runs to 14 residues. CDR1 and CDR2 from the germline V gene are KGHSH and LQKENI. V lost 2 bases, J lost 4 bases, and 10 bases lay in between. The CDR3 region is CASSPAAPPDTQYF. The CDR3, as DNA: TGTGCCAGCTCACCAGCGGCCCCTCCAGATACGCAGTATTTT.

The chain joins TRBV6-1 to TRBJ2-5; 9 nucleotides match TRBD2. CDR1 and CDR2 (germline): MNHNS, SASEGT. The length of the CDR3 is 14 residues. The junction had 7 bases not matched to a gene; V was cut back by 8 bases and J by 3 bases. As DNA, the CDR3 is TGTGCCAGCCGAGCGGGGGGCCGGGAAGAGACCCAGTACTTC. This sequence encodes CASRAGGREETQYF.

This clone is a singleton in its sample. The chain combines TRBV7-2 with TRBJ1-2; TRBD1 agrees at 9 bases. This CDR3 is built from 15 residues. Germline-derived CDR1 and CDR2 are SGHTA and FQGNSA. V dropped 4 bases and J dropped 4; count of bases not matched to a gene: 7. CDR3 residues: CASSSGQGGGYGYTF. The CDR3 DNA is TGTGCCAGCAGCTCGGGACAGGGCGGGGGCTATGGCTACACCTTC.

This sequence joins TRBV5-4 and TRBJ2-5; no clear D gene. The CDR3 totals 15 residues. V was trimmed by 0 bases and J by 3 bases, leaving 12 bases between them. The germline gives CDR1 SGHNT, CDR2 YYREEE (reference sequence). The CDR3 here is CASSLVGPGEETQYF. CDR3 coding DNA: TGTGCCAGCAGCTTGGTAGGGCCCGGAGAAGAGACCCAGTACTTC.

The genes are TRBV5-1 and TRBJ2-7; D might be TRBD1 (5 bases). The CDR3 contains 15 residues. Germline CDR1 SGHRS, CDR2 YFSETQ. V lost 0 bases to trimming and J lost 3 bases, with 13 bases between them. CDR3 coding DNA: TGCGCCAGCAGCTTGGGGGGCCTAGTCTACTACGAGCAGTACTTC. Protein product: CASSLGGLVYYEQYF.

The V call is TRBV7-2, the J call TRBJ2-1, with 9 nucleotides matching TRBD2. Germline V gene lookup returns CDR1 SGHTA and CDR2 FQGNSA. J lost 7 bases, V lost 7 bases, and 14 bases had no gene match. The length of the CDR3 is 16 residues. In DNA, the CDR3 is TGTGCCAGCAACTCCCACGGACTAGCGTTGAGTAATGAGCAGTTCTTC. Translating gives CASNSHGLALSNEQFF.

The rearrangement links TRBV5-6 to TRBJ2-1, with 11 bases matching TRBD2. The CDR3 is 15 amino acids. V shed 4 bases, J shed 8 bases, and the junction held 8 bases outside the gene matches. CDR1 SGHDT and CDR2 YYEEEE come from the germline V gene. The CDR3 nucleotides read TGTGCCAGCAGCCCGATCGGACTAGCGGGCGATGAGCAGTTCTTC. This encodes CASSPIGLAGDEQFF.

This chain uses TRBV7-8 with TRBJ2-2; tentative D call: TRBD2 (7 bases). The length of the CDR3 is 17 residues. The V and J ends lost 2 bases and 4 bases respectively, with 17 bases between them. Germline V gives CDR1 SGHVS, CDR2 FQNEAQ. In nucleotides, the CDR3 is TGTGCCAGCAGCTTACCTCCCCGGGGGGCGGGCACCGGGGAGCTGTTTTTT. It codes for CASSLPPRGAGTGELFF.

This clone was detected only once. V and J are TRBV6-1 and TRBJ1-2; TRBD1 matches at 10 bases. The CDR3 spans 14 residues. Germline V lookup: CDR1 MNHNS, CDR2 SASEGT. Germline trimming cut 6 bases from V and 3 bases from J; bases unmatched to any gene: 4. The CDR3 region is CASRKDRGDYGYTF. In nucleotides, the CDR3 is TGTGCCAGCAGAAAGGACAGGGGGGACTATGGCTACACCTTC.

The rearrangement uses TRBV5-1 and TRBJ2-3; TRBD2 is a possible D gene (5 bases). The CDR3 sequence is 15 residues long. V was clipped by 0 bases and J by 6 bases, with 14 bases between them. Germline assignment: CDR1 SGHRS and CDR2 YFSETQ. The CDR3 here is CASSLDSPRGDTQYF. CDR3 nucleotides: TGCGCCAGCAGCTTGGATAGCCCTCGCGGGGATACGCAGTATTTT.

This chain links TRBV2 with TRBJ2-3; D tentatively reads TRBD1 or TRBD2 (5 bases each). The V end lost 6 bases, the J end lost 5 bases, and 9 bases lay between the germline ends. Per the germline V gene, CDR1 is SNHLY and CDR2 is FYNNEI. The CDR3 sequence is 12 residues long. The CDR3 sequence is CASRTEGDTQYF. The CDR3 DNA reads as TGTGCCAGCAGGACAGAGGGAGATACGCAGTATTTT.

The rearrangement links TRBV11-2 to TRBJ2-5; 9 bases match TRBD2. Germline V CDR1 and CDR2: SGHAT, FQNNGV. The V and J ends lost 5 bases and 5 bases, in that order; junction bases with no gene match: 9. The CDR3 is 15 amino acids. CDR3 DNA: TGTGCCAGCAGCCCCATTAGCGGGAGAGGGGAGACCCAGTACTTC. It encodes CASSPISGRGETQYF.

The V and J genes are TRBV19 and TRBJ1-5; D might be TRBD1 (5 bases). This CDR3 is built from 20 residues. V shed 1 base and J shed 4 bases, with 26 bases lying between them. Looked up from germline, CDR1 is LNHDA and CDR2 is SQIVND (reference sequence). Here the CDR3 DNA reads TGTGCCAGTAGTATAGGGGTAATAGGGAGGGACCGGAGTCCAAATCAGCCCCAGCATTTT. It codes for CASSIGVIGRDRSPNQPQHF.

This clone was counted a single time. The gene calls are TRBV6-1 and TRBJ2-7, with 7 bases aligning to TRBD2. This CDR3 is 14 amino acids long. The V segment lost 5 bases and the J segment 0 bases; nucleotides outside the gene matches: 4. Germline V gives CDR1 MNHNS, CDR2 SASEGT. CDR3: CASSQSGVSYEQYF. The CDR3 DNA is TGTGCCAGCAGTCAAAGCGGGGTCTCCTACGAGCAGTACTTC.

The genes are TRBV5-1 and TRBJ1-1, with D possibly matching TRBD1 (6 bases). Germline V gives CDR1 SGHRS, CDR2 YFSETQ. This CDR3 contains 15 residues. V lost 1 base and J 4 bases, leaving 14 bases between the germline ends. The chain's CDR3 is CASSLLSQGSTEAFF. CDR3 nucleotides: TGCGCCAGCAGCTTGCTCTCGCAGGGGTCCACTGAAGCTTTCTTT. The variable domain in full, with the rest retrieved from reference TRBV5-1 and TRBJ1-1, is KAGVTQTPRYLIKTRGQQVTLSCSPISGHRSVSWYQQTPGQGLQFLFEYFSETQRNKGNFPGRFSGRQFSNSRSEMNVSTLELGDSALYLCASSLLSQGSTEAFFGQGTRLTVV.

This clone was detected a few times. V is TRBV14 and J is TRBJ1-1, with TRBD1 identical over 7 bases. Germline assignment: CDR1 SGHDN and CDR2 FVKESK. Trimming took 2 bases from V and 10 from J; bases not matched to a gene: 10. This CDR3 spans 14 amino acids. The CDR3 spells CASSQNPRGSRAFF. The CDR3 DNA reads TGTGCCAGCAGCCAAAACCCCAGGGGGAGCAGAGCTTTCTTT.